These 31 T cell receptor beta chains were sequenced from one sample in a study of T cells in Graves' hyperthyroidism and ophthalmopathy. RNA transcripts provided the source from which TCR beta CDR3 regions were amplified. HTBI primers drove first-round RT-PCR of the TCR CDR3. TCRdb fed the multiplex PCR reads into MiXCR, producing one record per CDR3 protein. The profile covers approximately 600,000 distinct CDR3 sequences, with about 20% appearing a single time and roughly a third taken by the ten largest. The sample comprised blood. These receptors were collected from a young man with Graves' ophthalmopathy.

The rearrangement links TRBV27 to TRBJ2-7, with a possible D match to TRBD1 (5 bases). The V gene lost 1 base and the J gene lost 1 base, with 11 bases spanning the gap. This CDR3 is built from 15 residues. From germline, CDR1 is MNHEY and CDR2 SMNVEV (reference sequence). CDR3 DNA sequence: TGTGCCAGCAGTTTATTGCGACAGAATTCCTACGAGCAGTACTTC. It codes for CASSLLRQNSYEQYF.

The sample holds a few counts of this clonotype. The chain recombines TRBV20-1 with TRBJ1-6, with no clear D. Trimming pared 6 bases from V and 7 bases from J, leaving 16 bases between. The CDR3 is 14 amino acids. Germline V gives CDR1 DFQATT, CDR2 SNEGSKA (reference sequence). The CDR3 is CSAPDARENSPLHF. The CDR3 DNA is TGCAGTGCCCCGGACGCCCGCGAAAATTCACCCCTCCACTTT.

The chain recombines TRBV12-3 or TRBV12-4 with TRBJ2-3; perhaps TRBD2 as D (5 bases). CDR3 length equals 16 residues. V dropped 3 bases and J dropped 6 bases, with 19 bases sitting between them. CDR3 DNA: TGTGCCAGCAGTTTCCGACGGTGGGAGAGGGCGGATACGCAGTATTTT. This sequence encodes CASSFRRWERADTQYF.

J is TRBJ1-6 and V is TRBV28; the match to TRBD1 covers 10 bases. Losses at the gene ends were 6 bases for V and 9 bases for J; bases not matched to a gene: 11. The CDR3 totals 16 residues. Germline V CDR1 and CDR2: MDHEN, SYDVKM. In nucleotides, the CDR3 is TGTGCCAGCAGGCCAACCGGGACAGGGGTTGGTTCACCCCTCCACTTT. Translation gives CASRPTGTGVGSPLHF.

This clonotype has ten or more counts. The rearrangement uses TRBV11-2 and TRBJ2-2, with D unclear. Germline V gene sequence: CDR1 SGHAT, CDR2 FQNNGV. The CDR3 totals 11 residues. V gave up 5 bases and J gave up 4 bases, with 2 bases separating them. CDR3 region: CASSSTGELFF. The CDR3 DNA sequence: TGTGCCAGCAGCAGCACCGGGGAGCTGTTTTTT.

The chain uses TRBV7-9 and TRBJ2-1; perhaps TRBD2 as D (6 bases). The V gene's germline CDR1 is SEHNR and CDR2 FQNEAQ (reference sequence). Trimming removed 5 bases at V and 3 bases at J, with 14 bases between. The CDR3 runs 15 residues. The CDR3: CASSREGGIYNEQFF. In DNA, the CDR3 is TGTGCCAGCAGCCGCGAGGGAGGCATCTACAATGAGCAGTTCTTC.

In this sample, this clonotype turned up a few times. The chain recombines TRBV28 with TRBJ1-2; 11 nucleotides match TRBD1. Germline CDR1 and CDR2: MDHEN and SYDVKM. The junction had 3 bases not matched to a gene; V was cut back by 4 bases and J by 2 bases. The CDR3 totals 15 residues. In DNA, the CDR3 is TGTGCCAGCAGTTCGGGGACAGGGGGGAACTATGGCTACACCTTC. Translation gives CASSSGTGGNYGYTF.

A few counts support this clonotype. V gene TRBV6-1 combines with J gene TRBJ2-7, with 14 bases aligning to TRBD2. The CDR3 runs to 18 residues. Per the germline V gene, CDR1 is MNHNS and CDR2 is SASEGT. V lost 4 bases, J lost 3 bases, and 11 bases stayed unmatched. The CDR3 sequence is CASSAGLAGGPVLYEQYF. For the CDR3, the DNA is TGTGCCAGCAGTGCCGGACTAGCGGGAGGACCCGTCCTCTACGAGCAGTACTTC.

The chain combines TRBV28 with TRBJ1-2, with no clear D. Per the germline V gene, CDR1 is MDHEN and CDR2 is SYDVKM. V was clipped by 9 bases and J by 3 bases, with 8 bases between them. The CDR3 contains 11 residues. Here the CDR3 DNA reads TGTGCCAGTAGCGGTGACTATGGCTACACCTTC. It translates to CASSGDYGYTF.

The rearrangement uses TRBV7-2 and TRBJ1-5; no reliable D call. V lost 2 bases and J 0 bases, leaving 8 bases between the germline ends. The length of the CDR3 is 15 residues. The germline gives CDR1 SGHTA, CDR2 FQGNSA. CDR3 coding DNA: TGTGCCAGCAGCTTAACTCCGGATAGCAATCAGCCCCAGCATTTT. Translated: CASSLTPDSNQPQHF.

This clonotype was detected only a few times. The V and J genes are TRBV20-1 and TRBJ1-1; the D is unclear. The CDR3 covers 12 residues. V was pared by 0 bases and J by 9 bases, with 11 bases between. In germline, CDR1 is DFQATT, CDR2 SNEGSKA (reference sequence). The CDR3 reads CSAREMGGQAFF. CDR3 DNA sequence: TGCAGTGCTAGAGAGATGGGAGGGCAAGCTTTCTTT.

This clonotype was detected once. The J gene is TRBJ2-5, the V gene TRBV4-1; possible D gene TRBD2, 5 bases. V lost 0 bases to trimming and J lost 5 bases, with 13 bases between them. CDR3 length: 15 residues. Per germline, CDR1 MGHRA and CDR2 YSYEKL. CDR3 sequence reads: CASSQDSGWEETQYF. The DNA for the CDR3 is TGCGCCAGCAGCCAAGATTCAGGATGGGAGGAGACCCAGTACTTC.

The CDR3: CASRPGSQNNEQFF. In DNA, the CDR3 is TGTGCCAGCAGGCCAGGGTCTCAGAACAATGAGCAGTTCTTC. The V call is TRBV28, the J call TRBJ2-1; weak D call: TRBD1 (5 bases). The V gene's germline CDR1 is MDHEN and CDR2 SYDVKM. Deletions cut 6 bases from V and 5 bases from J, with 14 bases between. The CDR3 is 14 amino acids.

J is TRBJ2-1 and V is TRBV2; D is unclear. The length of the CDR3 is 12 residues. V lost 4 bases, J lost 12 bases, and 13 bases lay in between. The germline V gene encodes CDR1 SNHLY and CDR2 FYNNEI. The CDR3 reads CASSGEIQWQFF. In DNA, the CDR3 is TGTGCCAGCAGTGGGGAAATTCAGTGGCAGTTCTTC.

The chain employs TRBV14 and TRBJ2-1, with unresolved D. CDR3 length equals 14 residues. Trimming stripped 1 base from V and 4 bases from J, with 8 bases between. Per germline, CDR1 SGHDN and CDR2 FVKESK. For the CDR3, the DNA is TGTGCCAGCAGCCAAGTGCATGGTTACAATGAGCAGTTCTTC. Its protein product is CASSQVHGYNEQFF.

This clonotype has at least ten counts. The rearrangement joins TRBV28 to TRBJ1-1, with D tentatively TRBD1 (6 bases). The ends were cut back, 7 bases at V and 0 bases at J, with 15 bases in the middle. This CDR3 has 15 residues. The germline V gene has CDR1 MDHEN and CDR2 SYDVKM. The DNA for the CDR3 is TGTGCCAGCATTAGGACAGATACAATGAACACTGAAGCTTTCTTT. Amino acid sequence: CASIRTDTMNTEAFF.

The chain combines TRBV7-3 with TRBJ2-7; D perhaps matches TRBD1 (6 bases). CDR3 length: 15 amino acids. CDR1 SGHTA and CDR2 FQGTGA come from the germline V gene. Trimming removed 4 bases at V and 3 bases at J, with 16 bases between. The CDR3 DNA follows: TGTGCCAGCAGCTACCAGACAGGTCCCGTCTACGAGCAGTACTTC. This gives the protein CASSYQTGPVYEQYF.

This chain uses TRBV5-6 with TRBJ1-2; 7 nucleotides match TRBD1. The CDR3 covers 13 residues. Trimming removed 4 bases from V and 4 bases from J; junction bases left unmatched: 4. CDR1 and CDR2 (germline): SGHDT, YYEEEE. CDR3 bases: TGTGCCAGCAGCATCGACAGGGCCTATGGCTACACCTTC. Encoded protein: CASSIDRAYGYTF.

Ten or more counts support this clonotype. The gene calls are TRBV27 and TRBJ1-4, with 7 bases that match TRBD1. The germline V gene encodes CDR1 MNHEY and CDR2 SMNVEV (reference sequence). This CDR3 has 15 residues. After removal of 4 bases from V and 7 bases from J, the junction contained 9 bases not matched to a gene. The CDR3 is CASSSTGNVGEKLFF. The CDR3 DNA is TGTGCCAGCAGTTCGACAGGGAATGTAGGTGAAAAACTGTTTTTT. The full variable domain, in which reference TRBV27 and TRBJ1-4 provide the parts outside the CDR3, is EAQVTQNPRYLITVTGKKLTVTCSQNMNHEYMSWYRQDPGLGLRQIYYSMNVEVTDKGDVPEGYKVSRKEKRNFPLILESPSPNQTSLYFCASSSTGNVGEKLFFGSGTQLSVL.

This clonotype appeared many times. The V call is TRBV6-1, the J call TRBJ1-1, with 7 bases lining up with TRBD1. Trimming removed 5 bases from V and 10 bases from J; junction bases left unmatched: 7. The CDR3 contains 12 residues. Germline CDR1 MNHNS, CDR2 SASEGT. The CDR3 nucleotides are TGTGCCAGCAGTCTAGGGACAGTGGGAGCTTTCTTT. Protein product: CASSLGTVGAFF.

The CDR3 nucleotides are TGTGCCAGCAACCCCGTCGGGACTGTTACAGATACGCAGTATTTT. Translation gives CASNPVGTVTDTQYF. The rearrangement links TRBV6-1 to TRBJ2-3; perhaps TRBD2 as D (6 bases). CDR3 length equals 15 residues. Germline V lookup: CDR1 MNHNS, CDR2 SASEGT. V lost 7 bases, J lost 3 bases, and 17 bases lay in between.

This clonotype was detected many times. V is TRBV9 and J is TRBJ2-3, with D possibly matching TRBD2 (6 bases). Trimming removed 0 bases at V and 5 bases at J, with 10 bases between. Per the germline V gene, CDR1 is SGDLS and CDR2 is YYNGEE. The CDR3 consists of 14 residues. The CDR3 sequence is CASSVDGGGDTQYF. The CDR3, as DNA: TGTGCCAGCAGCGTAGACGGGGGAGGAGATACGCAGTATTTT. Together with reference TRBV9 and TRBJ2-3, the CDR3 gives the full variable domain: DSGVTQTPKHLITATGQRVTLRCSPRSGDLSVYWYQQSLDQGLQFLIQYYNGEERAKGNILERFSAQQFPDLHSELNLSSLELGDSALYFCASSVDGGGDTQYFGPGTRLTVL.

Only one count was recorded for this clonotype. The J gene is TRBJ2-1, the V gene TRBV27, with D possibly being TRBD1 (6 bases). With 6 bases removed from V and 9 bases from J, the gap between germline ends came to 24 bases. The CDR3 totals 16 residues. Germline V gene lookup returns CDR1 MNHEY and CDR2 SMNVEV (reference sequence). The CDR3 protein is CASSQFATGVRGEQFF. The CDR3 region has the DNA TGTGCCAGCAGCCAATTTGCGACAGGCGTACGGGGTGAGCAGTTCTTC.

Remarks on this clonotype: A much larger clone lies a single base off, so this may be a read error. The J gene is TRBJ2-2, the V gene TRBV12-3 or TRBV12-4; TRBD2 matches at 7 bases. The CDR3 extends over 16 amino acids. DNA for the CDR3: TGTGCCATCAGTTTAGAGGCGGGAGTTTGGACCGGGGAGCTGTTTTTT. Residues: CAISLEAGVWTGELFF.

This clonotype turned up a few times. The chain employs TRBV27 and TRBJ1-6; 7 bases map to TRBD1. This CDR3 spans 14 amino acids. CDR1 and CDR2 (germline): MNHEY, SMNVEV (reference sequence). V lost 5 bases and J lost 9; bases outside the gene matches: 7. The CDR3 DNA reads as TGTGCCAGCAGTCGACAGGGTAGGGCTTCACCCCTCCACTTT. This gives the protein CASSRQGRASPLHF.

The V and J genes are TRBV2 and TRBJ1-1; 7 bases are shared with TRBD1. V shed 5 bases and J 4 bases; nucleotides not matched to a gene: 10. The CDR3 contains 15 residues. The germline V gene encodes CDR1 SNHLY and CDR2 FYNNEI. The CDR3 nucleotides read TGTGCCAGCAGTTACGGACTAGGGGGCCTCACTGAAGCTTTCTTT. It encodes CASSYGLGGLTEAFF.

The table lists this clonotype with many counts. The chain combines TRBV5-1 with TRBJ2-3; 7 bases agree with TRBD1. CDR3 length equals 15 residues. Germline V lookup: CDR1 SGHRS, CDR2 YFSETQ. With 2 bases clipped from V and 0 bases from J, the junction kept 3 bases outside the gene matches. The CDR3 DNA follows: TGCGCCAGCAGCTTAACGACAGGGAGCACAGATACGCAGTATTTT. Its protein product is CASSLTTGSTDTQYF.

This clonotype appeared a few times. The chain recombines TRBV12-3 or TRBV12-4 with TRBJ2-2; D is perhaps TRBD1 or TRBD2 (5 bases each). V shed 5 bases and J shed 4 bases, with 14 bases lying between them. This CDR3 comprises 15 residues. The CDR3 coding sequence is TGTGCCAGCAGTCGGGAAAGACAGTCCACCGGGGAGCTGTTTTTT. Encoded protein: CASSRERQSTGELFF.

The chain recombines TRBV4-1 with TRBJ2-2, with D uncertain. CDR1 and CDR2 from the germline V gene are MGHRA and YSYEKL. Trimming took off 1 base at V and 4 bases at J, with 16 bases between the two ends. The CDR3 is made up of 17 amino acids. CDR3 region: CASSQGVGWSTTGELFF. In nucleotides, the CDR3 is TGCGCCAGCAGCCAAGGGGTAGGGTGGAGCACCACCGGGGAGCTGTTTTTT.

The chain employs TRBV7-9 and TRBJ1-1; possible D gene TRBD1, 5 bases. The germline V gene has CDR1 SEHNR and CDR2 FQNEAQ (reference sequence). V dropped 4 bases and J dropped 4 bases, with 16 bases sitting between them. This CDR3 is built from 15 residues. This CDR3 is CASSSKGQGLTEAFF. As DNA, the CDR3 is TGTGCCAGCAGCTCAAAGGGGCAGGGACTCACTGAAGCTTTCTTT.

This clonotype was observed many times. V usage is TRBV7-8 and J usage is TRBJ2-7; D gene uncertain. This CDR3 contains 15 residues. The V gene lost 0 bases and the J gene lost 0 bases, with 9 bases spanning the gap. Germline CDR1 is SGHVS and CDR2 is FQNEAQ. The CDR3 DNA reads TGTGCCAGCAGCTTAGCAGGCAGACTCTCCTACGAGCAGTACTTC. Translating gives CASSLAGRLSYEQYF.